Shown below are 21 T cell receptor beta chains from a single sample sequenced in a study of control samples from healthy donors and cancer patients. Repertoires were generated with immunoSEQ multiplex PCR, while TCRdb's copy carries only in-frame clones and drops some. This repertoire shows 150,000 to 200,000 clones, 91% found once; its top ten account for around 1.5%. Sequences were obtained from blood. All receptors come from a woman in her twenties or thirties in good health.

This sequence joins TRBV2 and TRBJ2-1; unclear D gene. V shed 4 bases and J shed 0 bases, with 7 bases lying between them. Looked up from germline, CDR1 is SNHLY and CDR2 is FYNNEI. The CDR3 totals 14 residues. CDR3 region: CASSVGYSYNEQFF. The DNA for the CDR3 is TGTGCCAGCAGTGTCGGCTACTCCTACAATGAGCAGTTCTTC.

The chain employs TRBV27 and TRBJ2-1, with 7 bases fitting TRBD1. Germline CDR1 is MNHEY and CDR2 is SMNVEV (reference sequence). This CDR3 comprises 15 residues. The junction had 9 bases not matched to a gene; V was cut back by 6 bases and J by 4 bases. CDR3 nucleotides: TGTGCCAGCAGCACGACAGGGCCGAGTTACAATGAGCAGTTCTTC. It is translated as CASSTTGPSYNEQFF.

The gene calls are TRBV24-1 and TRBJ1-1; D possibly corresponds to TRBD1 (6 bases). The CDR3 runs 13 residues. V was cut by 2 bases and J by 5 bases, with 8 bases left in between. CDR1 is KGHDR and CDR2 is SFDVKD in the germline V gene. The CDR3 DNA sequence: TGTGCCACCAGTGATTGGCAGGGGACTGAAGCTTTCTTT. Translated, it gives CATSDWQGTEAFF.

This chain links TRBV28 with TRBJ2-3; 9 nucleotides line up with TRBD2. The junction had 3 bases not matched to a gene; V was cut back by 1 base and J by 1 base. This CDR3 is built from 16 residues. CDR1 MDHEN and CDR2 SYDVKM come from the germline V gene. The CDR3 coding sequence is TGTGCCAGCAGTTTATTTAGCGGGAGTCGCACAGATACGCAGTATTTT. Protein sequence: CASSLFSGSRTDTQYF.

This sequence joins TRBV18 and TRBJ2-5, with D tentatively TRBD2 (6 bases). Germline lookup yields CDR1 KGHSH and CDR2 LQKENI. Trimming stripped 0 bases from V and 5 bases from J, with 7 bases between. CDR3 size: 13 residues. This CDR3 reads CASSPPLAETQYF. CDR3 sequence (DNA): TGTGCCAGCTCACCACCCCTAGCGGAGACCCAGTACTTC.

V gene TRBV27 combines with J gene TRBJ1-2, with TRBD1 matching 11 bases. Germline assignment: CDR1 MNHEY and CDR2 SMNVEV (reference sequence). The CDR3 spans 16 residues. V lost 3 bases and J lost 4; bases outside the gene matches: 7. The CDR3 coding sequence is TGTGCCAGCAGTTTCGGACAGGGGGCGGTAGGCTATGGCTACACCTTC. Translated, it gives CASSFGQGAVGYGYTF.

The chain links TRBV18 to TRBJ2-7; 8 bases agree with TRBD2. V was clipped by 1 base and J by 5 bases; unmatched bases: 4. Per germline, CDR1 KGHSH and CDR2 LQKENI. This CDR3 spans 14 amino acids. CDR3 DNA sequence: TGTGCCAGCTCACCACAGAGCGGGAGCCACGAGCAGTACTTC. Amino acid sequence: CASSPQSGSHEQYF.

V and J are TRBV11-2 and TRBJ2-7; D is perhaps TRBD1 or TRBD2 (5 bases each). The germline V gene encodes CDR1 SGHAT and CDR2 FQNNGV. V was trimmed by 3 bases and J by 4 bases, leaving 13 bases between them. The CDR3 is 14 amino acids. The CDR3, as DNA: TGTGCCAGCAGCTTCGGGACGGCCGATTACGAGCAGTACTTC. It yields the protein CASSFGTADYEQYF.

The chain couples TRBV30 to TRBJ2-5, with D uncertain. The CDR3 extends over 12 amino acids. Germline CDR1 reads GTSNPN; CDR2 reads SVGIG (reference sequence). V shed 3 bases and J shed 5 bases, with 10 bases lying between them. The CDR3 sequence is CAWSRSGETQYF. DNA for the CDR3: TGTGCCTGGAGCAGGAGTGGGGAGACCCAGTACTTC.

V is TRBV12-3 or TRBV12-4 and J is TRBJ1-5, with D perhaps matching TRBD1 (5 bases). V was pared by 4 bases and J by 7 bases, with 11 bases between. This CDR3 spans 13 amino acids. CDR3 residues: CASSYRWIQPQHF. The CDR3, as DNA: TGTGCCAGCAGTTACAGGTGGATCCAGCCCCAGCATTTT.

This clone showed up just once. The chain is built from TRBV4-2 and TRBJ1-4; D perhaps matches TRBD1 (5 bases). Per germline, CDR1 LGHNA and CDR2 YNFKEQ. The V end lost 0 bases, the J end lost 3 bases, and 14 bases lay between the germline ends. The CDR3 runs 17 residues. DNA of the CDR3: TGTGCCAGCAGCCAAGAAATATCAGGGTCCCCTAATGAAAAACTGTTTTTT. It specifies CASSQEISGSPNEKLFF.

The V and J genes are TRBV21-1 and TRBJ1-3; TRBD1, the table's D call, lacks a check against the DNA. TRBV21-1 is described as a pseudogene. The CDR3 spans 15 residues. In nucleotides, the CDR3 is TGTGCCAGCAGCAAAGTTCAAACAGACGGAAACACCATATATTTT. Translation gives CASSKVQTDGNTIYF.

This clone has a single count. The chain uses TRBV7-6 and TRBJ1-4; 10 bases are shared with TRBD1. CDR1 is SGHVS and CDR2 is FNYEAQ in the germline V gene. V was pared by 0 bases and J by 10 bases, with 5 bases of the junction left unmatched. CDR3 length: 15 amino acids. CDR3 sequence (DNA): TGTGCCAGCAGCTTAGCCGGGACAGGGGAGGCAAAACTGTTTTTT. This codes for CASSLAGTGEAKLFF.

The rearrangement uses TRBV7-8 and TRBJ1-4, with 10 nucleotides matching TRBD1. Germline V CDR1 and CDR2: SGHVS, FQNEAQ. J was trimmed by 1 base and V by 5 bases; bases with no gene match: 7. The CDR3 loop spans 17 amino acids. CDR3 in DNA: TGTGCCAGCAGCCCGTCCCGGGACAGGGGAACTAATGAAAAACTGTTTTTT. It is translated as CASSPSRDRGTNEKLFF.

V and J are TRBV19 and TRBJ1-2; 7 bases map to TRBD1. The CDR3 has 14 residues. V trimming: 7 bases; J trimming: 2 bases; junction bases outside the gene matches: 7. Germline V gene sequence: CDR1 LNHDA, CDR2 SQIVND (reference sequence). CDR3 sequence (DNA): TGTGCCAGTAAGATACAGGGGCGAAACTATGGCTACACCTTC. It translates to CASKIQGRNYGYTF.

The chain uses TRBV18 and TRBJ1-5, with D possibly matching TRBD1 (5 bases). Germline V gene lookup returns CDR1 KGHSH and CDR2 LQKENI. This CDR3 is 15 amino acids long. V lost 3 bases and J lost 6, with 15 bases in between. Here the CDR3 DNA reads TGTGCCAGCTCACCGGGGCAGGGTGAGGGTCAGCCCCAGCATTTT. It specifies CASSPGQGEGQPQHF. The full variable domain, its missing parts supplied by reference TRBV18 and TRBJ1-5, is NAGVMQNPRHLVRRRGQEARLRCSPMKGHSHVYWYRQLPEEGLKFMVYLQKENIIDESGMPKERFSAEFPKEGPSILRIQQVVRGDSAAYFCASSPGQGEGQPQHFGDGTRLSIL.

The chain couples TRBV6-5 to TRBJ1-6; 7 bases agree with TRBD1. The CDR3 totals 13 residues. The V gene end was trimmed by 8 bases and the J gene end by 6 bases; junction bases not matched to a gene: 4. The germline CDR1 and CDR2 sequences are MNHEY and SVGAGI. CDR3 nucleotides: TGTGCCAGCGGACAGGAAACTAATTCACCCCTCCACTTT. Translating gives CASGQETNSPLHF.

This chain uses TRBV5-1 with TRBJ2-5, with no clear D. The CDR3 length is 13 residues. Deletions cut 4 bases from V and 1 base from J, with 8 bases between. Looked up from germline, CDR1 is SGHRS and CDR2 is YFSETQ. The CDR3 loop reads CASSRIPQETQYF. DNA of the CDR3: TGCGCCAGCAGCCGGATTCCCCAAGAGACCCAGTACTTC.

The rearrangement links TRBV9 to TRBJ2-1; D remains ambiguous. The V gene lost 0 bases and the J gene lost 5 bases, with 6 bases spanning the gap. Germline values: CDR1 SGDLS, CDR2 YYNGEE. The CDR3 is 13 residues long. CDR3 bases: TGTGCCAGCAGCGTAGAGGCAGACAATGAGCAGTTCTTC. Protein product: CASSVEADNEQFF.

This clone was seen only once. The rearrangement links TRBV6-5 to TRBJ1-1; TRBD1 aligns across 7 bases. The length of the CDR3 is 14 residues. Trimming at V came to 5 bases and at J to 4 bases, leaving 7 bases not matched to a gene. From germline, CDR1 is MNHEY and CDR2 SVGAGI. Written as DNA, the CDR3 is TGTGCCAGCAGTCCCGGCAGGGGGGCCACTGAAGCTTTCTTT. This sequence encodes CASSPGRGATEAFF.

This clone is a singleton in its sample. The J gene is TRBJ1-1, the V gene TRBV7-2; TRBD1 agrees at 8 bases. The germline gives CDR1 SGHTA, CDR2 FQGNSA. The CDR3 totals 15 residues. Trimming took 5 bases from V and 0 from J; bases not matched to a gene: 5. The CDR3 DNA reads TGTGCCAGCAGCCCCCAGGGGGCCTTGAACACTGAAGCTTTCTTT. Protein: CASSPQGALNTEAFF.